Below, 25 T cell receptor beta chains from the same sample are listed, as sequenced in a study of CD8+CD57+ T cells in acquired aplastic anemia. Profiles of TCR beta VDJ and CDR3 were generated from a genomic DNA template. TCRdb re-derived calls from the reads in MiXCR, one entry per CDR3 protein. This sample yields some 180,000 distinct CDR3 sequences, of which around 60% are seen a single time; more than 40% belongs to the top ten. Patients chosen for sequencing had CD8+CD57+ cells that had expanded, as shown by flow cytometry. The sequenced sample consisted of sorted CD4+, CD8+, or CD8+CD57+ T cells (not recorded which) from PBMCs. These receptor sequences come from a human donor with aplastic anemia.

The CDR3 sequence: CASSESYGVDNTEAFF. CDR3 nucleotide sequence: TGTGCCAGCAGTGAATCATACGGGGTGGATAACACTGAAGCTTTCTTT. J is TRBJ1-1 and V is TRBV25-1; D is unclear. The CDR3 covers 16 residues. Germline CDR1 and CDR2: MGHDK and SYGVNS. V was cut by 1 base and J by 2 bases, with 14 bases left in between.

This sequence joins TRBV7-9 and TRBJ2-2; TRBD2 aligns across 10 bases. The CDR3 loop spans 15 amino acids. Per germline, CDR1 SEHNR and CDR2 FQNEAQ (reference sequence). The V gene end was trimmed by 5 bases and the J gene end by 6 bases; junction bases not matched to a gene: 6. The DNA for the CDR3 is TGTGCCAGCAGCCCGGGACTAGCGAGAGCCGGGGAGCTGTTTTTT. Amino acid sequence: CASSPGLARAGELFF.

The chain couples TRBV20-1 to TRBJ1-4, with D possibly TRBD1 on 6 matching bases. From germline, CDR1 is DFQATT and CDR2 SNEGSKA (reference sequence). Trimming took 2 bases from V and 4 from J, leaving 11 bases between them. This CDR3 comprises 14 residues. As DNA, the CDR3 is TGCAGTGCTAGACTAGGGGGGGTTAATGAAAAACTGTTTTTT. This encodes CSARLGGVNEKLFF.

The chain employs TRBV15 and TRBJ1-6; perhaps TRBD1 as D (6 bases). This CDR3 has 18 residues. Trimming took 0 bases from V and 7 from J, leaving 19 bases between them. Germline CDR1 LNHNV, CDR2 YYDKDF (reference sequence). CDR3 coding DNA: TGTGCCACCAGCAGAGATGGAACCCCGGGACAAGAGAATTCACCCCTCCACTTT. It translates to CATSRDGTPGQENSPLHF.

Here the CDR3 reads CASSAAVSYEQYF. CDR3 nucleotides: TGTGCCAGTAGTGCGGCAGTCTCCTACGAGCAGTACTTC. V gene TRBV19 combines with J gene TRBJ2-7; D unresolved. Germline V gene lookup returns CDR1 LNHDA and CDR2 SQIVND (reference sequence). CDR3 length: 13 residues. Trimming stripped 5 bases from V and 0 bases from J, with 8 bases between. Full variable domain (remainder filled in from reference TRBV19 and TRBJ2-7): DGGITQSPKYLFRKEGQNVTLSCEQNLNHDAMYWYRQDPGQGLRLIYYSQIVNDFQKGDIAEGYSVSREKKESFPLTVTSAQKNPTAFYLCASSAAVSYEQYFGPGTRLTVT.

The CDR3 nucleotides are TGCAGTGCTAGGCCACAGGGGCGGTTGTCCTACGAGCAGTACTTC. It translates to CSARPQGRLSYEQYF. The chain uses TRBV20-1 and TRBJ2-7; 7 bases agree with TRBD1. Germline lookup yields CDR1 DFQATT and CDR2 SNEGSKA (reference sequence). There are 15 residues in the CDR3. With 3 bases clipped from V and 1 base from J, the junction kept 9 bases outside the gene matches.

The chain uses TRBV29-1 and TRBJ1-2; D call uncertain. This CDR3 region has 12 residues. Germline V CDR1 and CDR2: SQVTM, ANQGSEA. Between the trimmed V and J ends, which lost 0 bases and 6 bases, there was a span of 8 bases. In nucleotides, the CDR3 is TGCAGCGTTGAAGATTCCAGAAATGGCTACACCTTC. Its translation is CSVEDSRNGYTF.

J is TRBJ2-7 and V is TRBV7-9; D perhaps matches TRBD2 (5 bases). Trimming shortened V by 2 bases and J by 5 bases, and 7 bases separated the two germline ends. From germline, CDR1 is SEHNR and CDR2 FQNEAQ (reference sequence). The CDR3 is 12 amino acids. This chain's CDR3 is CASSLLADEQYF. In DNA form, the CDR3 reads TGTGCCAGCAGCTTACTAGCCGACGAGCAGTACTTC.

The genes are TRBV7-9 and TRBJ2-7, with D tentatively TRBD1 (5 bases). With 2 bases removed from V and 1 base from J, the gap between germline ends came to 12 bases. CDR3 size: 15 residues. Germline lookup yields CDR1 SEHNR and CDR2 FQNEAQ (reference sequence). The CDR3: CASSLTGKGSYEQYF. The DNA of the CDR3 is TGTGCCAGCAGCTTAACAGGAAAGGGATCCTACGAGCAGTACTTC.

The CDR3 here is CASSVDRADWGYTF. CDR3 coding DNA: TGTGCCAGCAGCGTAGACAGGGCGGACTGGGGCTACACCTTC. The chain links TRBV9 to TRBJ1-2; maybe TRBD1 (6 bases). This CDR3 has 14 residues. Trimming took 0 bases from V and 8 from J, leaving 14 bases between them. CDR1 and CDR2 from the germline V gene are SGDLS and YYNGEE. Full variable domain (outside the CDR3, taken from reference TRBV9 and TRBJ1-2): DSGVTQTPKHLITATGQRVTLRCSPRSGDLSVYWYQQSLDQGLQFLIQYYNGEERAKGNILERFSAQQFPDLHSELNLSSLELGDSALYFCASSVDRADWGYTFGSGTRLTVV.

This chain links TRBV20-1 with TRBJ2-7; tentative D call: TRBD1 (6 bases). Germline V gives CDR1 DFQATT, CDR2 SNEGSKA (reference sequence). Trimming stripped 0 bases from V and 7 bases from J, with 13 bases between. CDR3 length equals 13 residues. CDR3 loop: CSARDLRGWEQYF. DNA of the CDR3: TGCAGTGCTAGAGATCTCAGGGGTTGGGAGCAGTACTTC.

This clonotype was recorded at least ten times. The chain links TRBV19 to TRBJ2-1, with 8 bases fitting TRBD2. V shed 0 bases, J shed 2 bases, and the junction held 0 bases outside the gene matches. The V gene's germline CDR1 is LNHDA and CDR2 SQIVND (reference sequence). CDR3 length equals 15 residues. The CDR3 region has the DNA TGTGCCAGTAGTATAGACGGGGGGGCCTACAATGAGCAGTTCTTC. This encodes CASSIDGGAYNEQFF.

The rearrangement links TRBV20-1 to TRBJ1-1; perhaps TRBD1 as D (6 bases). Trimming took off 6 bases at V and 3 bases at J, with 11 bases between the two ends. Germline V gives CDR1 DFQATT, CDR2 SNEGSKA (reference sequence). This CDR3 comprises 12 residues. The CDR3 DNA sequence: TGCAGTGCCGACCACAGGGACACTGAAGCTTTCTTT. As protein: CSADHRDTEAFF.

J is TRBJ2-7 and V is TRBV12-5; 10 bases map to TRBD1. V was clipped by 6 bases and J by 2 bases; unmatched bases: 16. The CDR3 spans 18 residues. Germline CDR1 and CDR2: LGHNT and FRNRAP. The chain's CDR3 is CASGARQGASSIAYEQYF. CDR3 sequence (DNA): TGTGCTAGTGGGGCTCGACAGGGGGCTTCTTCAATCGCCTACGAGCAGTACTTC.

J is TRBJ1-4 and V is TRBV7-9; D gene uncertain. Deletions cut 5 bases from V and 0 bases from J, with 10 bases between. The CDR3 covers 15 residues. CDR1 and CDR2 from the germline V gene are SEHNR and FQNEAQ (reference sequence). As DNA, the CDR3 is TGTGCCAGCAGCCGCCTTAATACAACTAATGAAAAACTGTTTTTT. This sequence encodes CASSRLNTTNEKLFF.

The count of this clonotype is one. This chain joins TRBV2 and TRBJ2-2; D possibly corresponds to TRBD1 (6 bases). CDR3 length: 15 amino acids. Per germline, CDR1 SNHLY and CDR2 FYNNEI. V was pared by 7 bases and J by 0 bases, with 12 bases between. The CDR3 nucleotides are TGTGCCAGCATCAGGGACACAACGAACACCGGGGAGCTGTTTTTT. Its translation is CASIRDTTNTGELFF.

The CDR3 DNA sequence: TGTGCCAGCAGCCTTCCCCACTCTGGAAACACCATATATTTT. Amino acid sequence: CASSLPHSGNTIYF. The gene calls are TRBV5-6 and TRBJ1-3; unclear D gene. Germline loops: CDR1 SGHDT, CDR2 YYEEEE. Trimming took off 4 bases at V and 0 bases at J, with 8 bases between the two ends. This CDR3 has 14 residues.

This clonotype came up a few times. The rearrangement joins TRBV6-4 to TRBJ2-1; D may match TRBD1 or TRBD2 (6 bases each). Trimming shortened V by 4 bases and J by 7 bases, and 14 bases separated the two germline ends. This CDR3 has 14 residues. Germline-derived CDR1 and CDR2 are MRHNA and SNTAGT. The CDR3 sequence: CASSVALGGNEQFF. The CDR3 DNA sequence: TGTGCCAGCAGTGTGGCGTTAGGGGGGAATGAGCAGTTCTTC.

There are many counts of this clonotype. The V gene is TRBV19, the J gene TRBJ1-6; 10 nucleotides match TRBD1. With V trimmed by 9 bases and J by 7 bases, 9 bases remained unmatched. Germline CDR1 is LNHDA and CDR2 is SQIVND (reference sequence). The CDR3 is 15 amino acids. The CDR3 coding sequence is TGTGCCAGAATCCCCGGGACAGGGGAAAATTCACCCCTCCACTTT. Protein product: CARIPGTGENSPLHF.

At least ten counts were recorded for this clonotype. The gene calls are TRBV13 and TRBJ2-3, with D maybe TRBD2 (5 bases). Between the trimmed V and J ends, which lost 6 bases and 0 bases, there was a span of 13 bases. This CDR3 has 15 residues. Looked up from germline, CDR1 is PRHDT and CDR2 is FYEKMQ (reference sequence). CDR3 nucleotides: TGTGCCAGCAGGCTCGGGGTCTCTAGCACAGATACGCAGTATTTT. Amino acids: CASRLGVSSTDTQYF.

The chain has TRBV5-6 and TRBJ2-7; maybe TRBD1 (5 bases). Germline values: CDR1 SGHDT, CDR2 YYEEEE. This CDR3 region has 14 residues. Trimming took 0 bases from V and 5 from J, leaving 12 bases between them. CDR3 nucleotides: TGTGCCAGCAGCTTGGGTGGGGCTGGGAACGAGCAGTACTTC. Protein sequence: CASSLGGAGNEQYF.

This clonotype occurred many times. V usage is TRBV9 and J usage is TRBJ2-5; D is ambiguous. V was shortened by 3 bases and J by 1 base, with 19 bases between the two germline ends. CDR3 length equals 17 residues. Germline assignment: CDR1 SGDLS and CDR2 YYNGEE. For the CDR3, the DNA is TGTGCCAGCAGCGGCCCGGTTAGTCAAGCAGTCCAAGAGACCCAGTACTTC. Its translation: CASSGPVSQAVQETQYF.

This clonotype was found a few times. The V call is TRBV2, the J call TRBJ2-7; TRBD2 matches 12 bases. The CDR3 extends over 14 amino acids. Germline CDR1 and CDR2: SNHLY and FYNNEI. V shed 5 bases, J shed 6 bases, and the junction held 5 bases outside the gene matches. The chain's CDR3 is CASSLQLAGGEQYF. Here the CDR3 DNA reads TGTGCCAGCAGTCTACAACTAGCGGGGGGCGAGCAGTACTTC.

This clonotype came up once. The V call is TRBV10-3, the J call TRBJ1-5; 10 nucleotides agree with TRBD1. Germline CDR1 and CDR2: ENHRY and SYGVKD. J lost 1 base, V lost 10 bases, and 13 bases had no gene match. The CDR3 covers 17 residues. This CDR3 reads CATSTGTGEASNQPQHF. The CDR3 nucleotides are TGTGCCACCAGCACCGGGACAGGGGAGGCCAGCAATCAGCCCCAGCATTTT.

The CDR3 reads CASSPSSKETQYF. In nucleotides, the CDR3 is TGCGCCAGCAGCCCCAGCAGTAAAGAGACCCAGTACTTC. V and J are TRBV5-1 and TRBJ2-5, with D hard to call. Germline V lookup: CDR1 SGHRS, CDR2 YFSETQ. Trimming shortened V by 4 bases and J by 3 bases, and 10 bases separated the two germline ends. This CDR3 is 13 amino acids long.